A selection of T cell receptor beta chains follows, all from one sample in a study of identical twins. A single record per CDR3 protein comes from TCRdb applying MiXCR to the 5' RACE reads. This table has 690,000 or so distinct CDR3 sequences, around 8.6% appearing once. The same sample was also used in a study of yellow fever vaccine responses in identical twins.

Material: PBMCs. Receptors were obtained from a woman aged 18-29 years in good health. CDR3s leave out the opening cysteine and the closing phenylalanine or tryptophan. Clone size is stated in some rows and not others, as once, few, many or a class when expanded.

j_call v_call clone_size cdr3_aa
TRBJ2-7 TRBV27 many ASSLSGVGNSYEQY
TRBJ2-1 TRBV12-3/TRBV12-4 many ASSHYRGVEYNEQF
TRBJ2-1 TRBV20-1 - SARGGNSYNEQF
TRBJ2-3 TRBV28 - ASKQAGRGTDTQY
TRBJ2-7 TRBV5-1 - ASSLGWSYEQY
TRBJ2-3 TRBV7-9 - ASSFQGPHGADTQY
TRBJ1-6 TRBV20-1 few SAQAGDRSSPLH
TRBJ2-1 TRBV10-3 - AIGPRTEGVGLF
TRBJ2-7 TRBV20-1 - SASKPGGVYYEQY
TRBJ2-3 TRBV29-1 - SVGFVDTQY
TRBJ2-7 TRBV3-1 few ASSQLDRDEQY
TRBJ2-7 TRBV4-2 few ASSQGLGMESYEQY
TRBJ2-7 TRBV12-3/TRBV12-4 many ASSRGRDAIYEQY
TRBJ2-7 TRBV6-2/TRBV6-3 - ASGVQGSSYEQY